One and the same sample provided the 7 T cell receptor beta chains below, sequenced in a study of Ad26.COV2.S vaccination and SARS-CoV-2 variants. The treatment: 15 to 20 received Ad26.COV2.S at low or high dose, single or two shots; 5 received placebo; per-sample allocation not given. All samples were drawn on day 63, counting from the first vaccine or placebo injection. Method: immunoSEQ multiplex PCR; TCRdb's copy keeps in-frame clones and lacks some. The profile covers about half a million clones, with roughly nine tenths appearing a single time and 1.5% to 2% taken by the ten largest. The sequencing used peripheral blood, collected in a trial of Ad26.COV2.S vaccine versus placebo. The receptors were sampled from a person between 18 and 65 years old who received the Ad26.COV2.S COVID-19 vaccine or a placebo.

CDR3 amino acids: CASSSRTANTEAFF. The DNA of the CDR3 is TGTGCCAGCAGCTCGAGGACAGCAAACACTGAAGCTTTCTTT. The genes are TRBV13 and TRBJ1-1; TRBD1 is a possible D gene (6 bases). The V end lost 4 bases, the J end lost 2 bases, and 11 bases lay between the germline ends. The germline CDR1 and CDR2 sequences are PRHDT and FYEKMQ (reference sequence). The CDR3 loop spans 14 amino acids.

The rearrangement links TRBV19 to TRBJ2-6; D perhaps matches TRBD1 (6 bases). V was shortened by 5 bases and J by 1 base, with 15 bases between the two germline ends. CDR1 and CDR2 from the germline V gene are LNHDA and SQIVND (reference sequence). The CDR3 length is 17 residues. Here the CDR3 DNA reads TGTGCCAGTAGTCGCGACAGGAGATCTTCTGGGGCCAACGTCCTGACTTTC. Protein sequence: CASSRDRRSSGANVLTF.

The genes are TRBV12-3 or TRBV12-4 and TRBJ2-1; D ambiguous. This CDR3 region has 11 residues. V was cut by 8 bases and J by 10 bases, with 12 bases left in between. The CDR3 here is CASYDYSEQFF. Here the CDR3 DNA reads TGTGCCAGCTACGATTATTCAGAGCAGTTCTTC.

The chain combines TRBV29-1 with TRBJ1-1; possibly TRBD1 for D (5 bases). CDR3 size: 11 residues. Germline V gene sequence: CDR1 SQVTM, CDR2 ANQGSEA. The V end lost 2 bases, the J end lost 10 bases, and 11 bases lay between the germline ends. The CDR3 protein is CSVERQSRAFF. The CDR3 coding sequence is TGCAGCGTTGAACGACAGTCGAGAGCTTTCTTT.

The chain employs TRBV5-6 and TRBJ2-5; D is perhaps TRBD1 or TRBD2 (5 bases each). Germline V gene lookup returns CDR1 SGHDT and CDR2 YYEEEE. V was pared by 1 base and J by 5 bases, with 12 bases between. The CDR3 spans 14 residues. CDR3 sequence (DNA): TGTGCCAGCAGCTTGCCCGGGACGGGGGAGACCCAGTACTTC. Protein: CASSLPGTGETQYF.

The chain has TRBV6-5 and TRBJ2-7, with TRBD2 identical over 11 bases. The CDR3 is 15 residues long. V was pared by 3 bases and J by 4 bases, with 5 bases of the junction left unmatched. In germline, CDR1 is MNHEY, CDR2 SVGAGI. CDR3 nucleotides: TGTGCCAGCAGTTATAGCGGGAGGGCCCTATACGAGCAGTACTTC. Encoded protein: CASSYSGRALYEQYF.

The J gene is TRBJ2-5, the V gene TRBV3-1 (or the pseudogene TRBV3-2); no reliable D call. The CDR3 contains 14 residues. Per the germline V gene, CDR1 is LGHDT and CDR2 is YNNKEL (reference sequence). V lost 0 bases to trimming and J lost 7 bases, with 12 bases between them. CDR3 DNA: TGTGCCAGCAGCCAAGAGAGACTGAGTGGGACCCAGTACTTC. It codes for CASSQERLSGTQYF.